This T cell receptor (beta chain) was documented in a study of neurological immune-mediated disorders (dated 2019 in TCRdb). At the level of the whole study: Among the 35 or so multiple sclerosis patients, roughly 31 had relapsing-remitting MS and 3 had secondary progressive MS. Peripheral blood TCR-beta repertoires from HTLV-I-associated myelopathy (HAM/TSP) patients, multiple sclerosis patients and healthy controls were compared by UMI-based sequencing. The 106 TCR-beta libraries covered PBMC samples along with longitudinal samples, technical triplicates, and paired sorted CD4+ and CD8+ T-cell subsets. The cohort was made up of around 70 subjects, consisting of about 15 HAM/TSP patients, about 34 multiple sclerosis patients and 20 healthy controls. The full study reports these points: TCR clonal expansion was greatest in HAM/TSP patients and smallest in MS patients, who ranked below even healthy controls. Phylogenetic analysis grouped repertoires from 18 of 34 MS patients into a cluster of related CDR3 sequences, suggesting a possible repertoire-level signature. The MS cluster showed no association with clinical or MRI features, and the authors stated that larger cohorts are needed. No identical CDR3 amino acid sequences were found to be shared among expanded clones across subjects, suggesting that TCR-beta repertoires were private in all groups.

Unsorted PBMC libraries were generated from 2 million PBMCs stored in RNAlater at -80 °C until RNA extraction. The multiple sclerosis patients were enrolled in a US clinical protocol that used magnetic resonance imaging to evaluate disease progression. Peripheral blood underwent Ficoll-Hypaque density gradient centrifugation to isolate PBMCs, which were then cryopreserved in liquid nitrogen. This clonotype was found many times. It has no known antigen specificity. No clone much larger than this one lies a single base away; base qualities are absent. cDNA synthesis used template-switch 5'RACE with a primer carrying a 10-nucleotide random unique molecular identifier tagging each TCR transcript. Every sequencing run yielded over 170 million TCR-beta sequences covering 15-18 subjects. The RNeasy kit was used to extract total RNA. The KAPA Real-time Library Amplification kit was used to amplify TCR-beta VDJ regions with primers targeting the TCR constant region and the 5'RACE anchor. Sample indexes and Illumina adaptors were added in a first PCR, and a second PCR then increased library yield. After Ampure bead purification, the roughly 650 bp TCR product was size-selected on a 2% E-gel SizeSelection system. Before pooling, library quality was assessed on a Bioanalyzer, concentration was determined with Qubit, and library quantification was performed with the Kapa Library Quantification kit. Libraries were sequenced paired-end 2 x 150 bp on an Illumina HiSeq 2500. To increase sequence diversity, roughly 24-30% phiX was spiked into each library pool. On the study's bioinformatics: Quality-filtered reads were processed with the UMI-based MiGEC pipeline, which removed over 75% of raw TCR sequences during error correction. IMGT germline references were used for aligning VDJ genes, and each clonotype was defined as a unique CDR3 amino acid sequence together with its V-J genes. Clonal expansion, Shannon diversity and CDR3 relatedness (CalcPairwiseDistances, ClusterSamples) were evaluated with VDJtools, and phylogenetic trees were built with CLCbio workbench. Clones with at least 8 unique UMIs were defined as expanded, with this threshold being based on coefficient-of-variation modelling across technical triplicates. Using fastp at Q25 and MiXCR, TCRdb reprocessed the public reads and kept productive beta chains. Rows are combined by CDR3 protein, so each entry shows the most common genes and DNA. The V and J calls were determined by TCRdb, not by the authors. This sample holds roughly 89,000 distinct CDR3 sequences; just over 2.5% were observed only once. The ten largest clones capture 0.9% to 1.4% of the sample.

The germline V and J ends show losses of 5 bases and 7 bases respectively, and no gene match explains 8 bases of the junction. Via the germline V gene, CDR1 is SGHTA and CDR2 FQGNSA. The CDR3 runs 15 amino acids, cysteine and phenylalanine included. Only the CDR3 part of the read is kept: 45 bases, read in frame from the first base. The TCR sequence derives from a woman in her twenties or thirties with multiple sclerosis. Here the chain combines TRBV7-2 and TRBJ2-2; 9 central nucleotides agree with TRBD2. Sequencing was done on a sample of PBMCs. The sequenced DNA is TGTGCCAGCAGCCCCCAGACTAGCGGTAACGGGGAGCTGTTTTTT. It is translated as CASSPQTSGNGELFF.